These T cell receptor beta chains were read from a single sample in a study of blood T cell repertoires in COVID-19. Clones were sequenced by immunoSEQ multiplex PCR, and TCRdb holds only the in-frame ones, with some missing. Here the sample spans around 80,000 clones, 85% to 90% being singletons. The sequenced material came from peripheral blood. The receptors stem from a man aged 80 or over with active or convalescent COVID-19. Both conserved end residues are part of each CDR3. The D gene is left open where the match is weak. Rows give clone size only sometimes, using once, few, many, or a class for an expanded clone.

d_gene | j_gene | abundance | v_gene | CDR3nt | CDR3aa
- | TRBJ2-3 | few | TRBV24-1 | TGTGCCACCAAGAGTGGAGTAGTCACAGATACGCAGTATTTT | CATKSGVVTDTQYF
- | TRBJ2-1 | once | TRBV18 | TGTGCCAGCTCACCACCTAATAGCGGAAGCTCCTACAATGAGCAGTTCTTC | CASSPPNSGSSYNEQFF
- | TRBJ1-2 | few | TRBV7-9 | TGTGCCAGCAGCTTAGCAGGGGTTACCTATGGCTACACCTTC | CASSLAGVTYGYTF
TRBD2 | TRBJ2-1 | - | TRBV9 | TGTGCCAGCAGCGTAGTACTAGCGGGGCTCAATGAGCAGTTCTTC | CASSVVLAGLNEQFF
TRBD1 | TRBJ2-2 | - | TRBV5-1 | TGCGCCAGCAGCGGCGGACAGGGGTACACCGGGGAGCTGTTTTTT | CASSGGQGYTGELFF
- | TRBJ1-6 | few | TRBV6-5 | TGTGCCAGCAGGCGAGGGACAAATTCACCCCTCCACTTT | CASRRGTNSPLHF
- | TRBJ2-6 | - | TRBV5-1 | TGCGCCAGCAGCATACCGGGGGACTCTGGGGCCAACGTCCTGACTTTC | CASSIPGDSGANVLTF
- | TRBJ1-1 | - | TRBV29-1 | TGCAGCGTTGAACGGAGGTTGAACACTGAAGCTTTCTTT | CSVERRLNTEAFF
TRBD2 | TRBJ2-1 | - | TRBV24-1 | TGTGCCACCAGTGACCCCAGACTAGCGGGTGCCTACAATGAGCAGTTCTTC | CATSDPRLAGAYNEQFF
- | TRBJ1-1 | - | TRBV19 | TGTGCCAGTAGTCAGTCGGGAAGGATGAACACTGAAGCTTTCTTT | CASSQSGRMNTEAFF
- | TRBJ1-3 | - | TRBV19 | TGTGCCAGTAGTATTCTCGCAGGAACCTCTGGAAACACCATATATTTT | CASSILAGTSGNTIYF
- | TRBJ1-1 | once | TRBV6-5 | TGTGCCAGCAGTTACACAGGGTGGCGGACCACTGAAGCTTTCTTT | CASSYTGWRTTEAFF
- | TRBJ1-6 | once | TRBV30 | TGTGCCTGGAGTGTATCATTTACAGGCTCACCCCTCCACTTT | CAWSVSFTGSPLHF
TRBD1 | TRBJ1-5 | - | TRBV28 | TGTGCCAGCGGGACAGGGAATCAGCCCCAGCATTTT | CASGTGNQPQHF
TRBD2 | TRBJ2-3 | - | TRBV6-1 | TGTGCCAGCAGTGAAACCAGACTAGCGGGAGAGGTTACGCAGTATTTT | CASSETRLAGEVTQYF
- | TRBJ1-4 | few | TRBV5-1 | TGCGCCAGCAGCCCCGGGACTCCCGTTAATGAAAAACTGTTTTTT | CASSPGTPVNEKLFF
- | TRBJ2-3 | - | TRBV5-1 | TGCGCCAGCAGCCGTGGGACAAGCACAGATACGCAGTATTTT | CASSRGTSTDTQYF
- | TRBJ1-2 | - | TRBV3-1/TRBV3-2 | TGTGCCAGCAGCCAAGATTGGCGGCAGAACTATGGCTACACCTTC | CASSQDWRQNYGYTF
- | TRBJ1-5 | - | TRBV4-1 | TGCGCCAGCAGCCCCACAGGGTCTCAGCCCCAGCATTTT | CASSPTGSQPQHF
- | TRBJ2-5 | - | TRBV10-2 | TGCGCCAGCAGCGGACAGCAGCAAGAGACCCAGTACTTC | CASSGQQQETQYF
- | TRBJ1-4 | few | TRBV7-9 | TGTGCCAGCAGCCTGGGTGGTAGCAGTGAAAAACTGTTTTTT | CASSLGGSSEKLFF
- | TRBJ1-6 | - | TRBV5-6 | TGTGCCAGCAGCCGGAGTCCACGGATAAATTCACCCCTCCACTTT | CASSRSPRINSPLHF
TRBD1 | TRBJ2-5 | - | TRBV3-1/TRBV3-2 | TGTGCCAGCAGCCAAGGGACAGGAGCCTTACTGGAGACCCAGTACTTC | CASSQGTGALLETQYF
- | TRBJ2-1 | - | TRBV24-1 | TGTGCCACCAGTGATTTGGTGGGGCCGCAGTTCTTC | CATSDLVGPQFF
TRBD1 | TRBJ1-5 | - | TRBV18 | TGTGCCAGCTCACCCTTAGCCGTGACAGGGGGGAATCCGCCCCAGCATTTT | CASSPLAVTGGNPPQHF
- | TRBJ2-3 | few | TRBV7-2 | TGTGCCAGCAGCCCTAGCACAGATACGCAGTATTTT | CASSPSTDTQYF
TRBD1 | TRBJ1-2 | few | TRBV5-4 | TGTGCCAGCAGTTGGGACAGGGGCGTTTATGGCTACACCTTC | CASSWDRGVYGYTF
- | TRBJ2-3 | - | TRBV5-8 | TGTGCCAGCAGCTTGCGGGTCGGTACAGATACGCAGTATTTT | CASSLRVGTDTQYF
TRBD1 | TRBJ1-1 | - | TRBV5-4 | TGTGCCAGCAGCATCGGACAGGTCGGCACTGAAGCTTTCTTT | CASSIGQVGTEAFF
TRBD1 | TRBJ2-5 | - | TRBV2 | TGTGCCAGCAGTCCGGCAGGGGGTTTCTCAGAGACCCAGTACTTC | CASSPAGGFSETQYF
TRBD1 | TRBJ2-2 | - | TRBV19 | TGTGCCAGTAGTGCGGACAGGTACACCGGGGAGCTGTTTTTT | CASSADRYTGELFF
- | TRBJ2-5 | - | TRBV19 | TGTGCCAGTAGTTGGGGGCGAGCACAAGAGACCCAGTACTTC | CASSWGRAQETQYF
TRBD1 | TRBJ2-1 | few | TRBV19 | TGTGCCAGTACTCCTTCCCGACAGGGGATCAATGAGCAGTTCTTC | CASTPSRQGINEQFF
- | TRBJ2-2 | - | TRBV7-2 | TGTGCCAGCAGCATACGGGCGGGGACCGGGGAGCTGTTTTTT | CASSIRAGTGELFF